A single sample is the source of the 17 T cell receptor beta chains below, sequenced in a study of tissue T cells after allogeneic stem cell transplantation. Time point reported: mouse harvest day 14 after allogeneic transplant. Mouse grafts combined 10^7 T-cell-depleted bone marrow cells with 10^6 splenic CD5+ T cells. Clones were read by immunoSEQ multiplex PCR, and TCRdb kept only the in-frame ones, dropping some. Of about 4,000 clones in the sample, around 43% were seen once. Sequencing input: lymph node tissue. These receptors were taken from a female BALB/c mouse given C57BL/6 T cells with graft-versus-host disease after an allogeneic hematopoietic cell transplant.

To note about this clone: Genes and germline are mouse. The read terminates 1 residue before the CDR3 end, so the remaining end is supplied by the germline J gene. J is TRBJ1-4 and V is TRBV15, with D maybe TRBD1 (6 bases). V was pared by 10 bases and J by 3 bases, with 9 bases between. The V gene's germline CDR1 is SGHND and CDR2 FRSKSL. CDR3 length equals 12 residues. CDR3 DNA (partial): TGTGCCAACGGGACACCCAACGAAAGATTATTT. Its protein product is CANGTPNERLF. The whole CDR3 reads CANGTPNERLFF. The full variable domain, completed using reference TRBV15 and TRBJ1-4, is DAGVTQTPRHEVAEKGQTIILKCEPVSGHNDLFWYRQTKIQGLELLSYFRSKSLMEDGGAFKDRFKAEMLNSSFSTLKIQPTEPKDSAVYLCANGTPNERLFFGHGTKLSVL.

This clone has only a few counts. Germline and genes here are mouse. The CDR3 extends 1 residue past the end of the read, so its final part is completed from the germline J gene. The chain uses TRBV26 and TRBJ2-2; 9 bases line up with TRBD1. With 4 bases clipped from V and 0 bases from J, the junction kept 3 bases outside the gene matches. Per germline, CDR1 KGHPV and CDR2 FQNQEV (reference sequence). The CDR3 sequence is 16 residues long. The CDR3 reads CASSPWDRANTGQLYF. The sequenced part of the CDR3 DNA is TGTGCCAGCAGTCCGTGGGACAGGGCAAACACCGGGCAGCTCTAC.

A remark on this clone: All gene names here are mouse names. CDR3 in amino acids: CASSRQVNQDTQYF. Incomplete CDR3 DNA: TGTGCCAGCAGTCGACAGGTTAACCAAGACACCCAGTAC. The chain recombines TRBV26 with TRBJ2-5; possibly TRBD1 for D (6 bases). The read is 1 residue too short to cover the CDR3 end, so that end is filled in from the germline J gene. The length of the CDR3 is 14 residues. Germline V gene lookup returns CDR1 KGHPV and CDR2 FQNQEV (reference sequence). Deletions cut 4 bases from V and 0 bases from J, with 8 bases between.

Comments on this clone: Mouse gene names apply. The read ends 1 residue before the CDR3 terminus; that terminus is restored from the germline J gene. The rearrangement links TRBV26 to TRBJ2-4, with D possibly being TRBD2 (5 bases). The V end lost 2 bases, the J end lost 3 bases, and 9 bases lay between the germline ends. Germline V gene lookup returns CDR1 KGHPV and CDR2 FQNQEV (reference sequence). CDR3 size: 14 residues. CDR3 region: CASSLGVGQNTLYF. The CDR3 DNA, read in part, is TGTGCCAGCAGTCTGGGGGTGGGGCAAAACACCTTGTAC.

With regard to this clone: All gene names here are mouse names. With the read ending 1 residue before the CDR3 end, the germline J gene is used to fill in that end. The genes are TRBV29 and TRBJ2-2; a weak D match, TRBD1 (6 bases). CDR1 is MSHET, CDR2 SYDVDS, per germline. The V end lost 8 bases, the J end lost 3 bases, and 10 bases lay between the germline ends. The CDR3 runs to 13 residues. The sequenced part of the CDR3 DNA is TGTGCTAGCGAATCAGGGGACACCGGGCAGCTCTAC. Protein product: CASESGDTGQLY. The complete CDR3 reads CASESGDTGQLYF.

There are a few counts of this clone. Each gene name is a mouse one. The CDR3 spells CASSLDRGGEQYF. CDR3 DNA (partial): TGTGCCAGCAGTCTCGACAGGGGTGGAGAACAGTAC. The chain employs TRBV15 and TRBJ2-7, with 8 bases matching TRBD1. The CDR3 end lies 1 residue beyond the end of the read and is filled in from the germline J gene. After removal of 5 bases from V and 7 bases from J, the junction contained 7 bases not matched to a gene. Germline CDR1 SGHND, CDR2 FRSKSL. CDR3 length: 13 residues.

Comment on this clone: Gene names denote mouse genes. Sequencing ends 1 residue short of the CDR3 end; the germline J gene provides the rest. The V gene is TRBV13-3, the J gene TRBJ1-6, with D possibly being TRBD1 (5 bases). TRBJ1-6 is identified as an open reading frame with a role that is uncertain. V shed 8 bases and J shed 0 bases, with 12 bases lying between them. The CDR3 is 15 amino acids. In germline, CDR1 is NNHDY, CDR2 SYVADS. The CDR3 loop reads CARDNNNSYNSPLYF. CDR3 DNA (partial): TGTGCCAGGGACAATAACAATTCCTATAATTCGCCCCTCTAC.

On this clone itself: The gene symbols are mouse symbols. From the germline J gene comes the end of the CDR3, since the read stops 1 residue before it. The rearrangement uses TRBV15 and TRBJ2-2; no clear D gene. The germline V and J ends were trimmed by 7 bases and 0 bases, with 9 bases remaining between them. CDR3 length equals 14 residues. The V gene's germline CDR1 is SGHND and CDR2 FRSKSL. CDR3 amino acids: CASNRHANTGQLYF. The CDR3 bases that were read are TGTGCCAGCAACCGACATGCAAACACCGGGCAGCTCTAC.

Turning to this clone: Gene names and germline match the mouse. The read stops 1 residue short of the end of the CDR3; the missing end is completed from the germline J gene. The V gene is TRBV1, the J gene TRBJ1-5, with 7 bases lining up with TRBD1. In germline, CDR1 is NSQYPW, CDR2 LRSPGD (reference sequence). The CDR3 runs to 14 residues. Trimming took 2 bases from V and 5 from J; bases not matched to a gene: 3. CDR3 DNA, as far as it was read: TGCACCTGCAGTGCAAGGGACAGCTACCAGGCTCCGCTT. It specifies CTCSARDSYQAPL. The full CDR3 is CTCSARDSYQAPLF.

This clone was found a few times. All gene names here are mouse names. CDR3 sequence: CASSPGQGYEQYF. The DNA read from the CDR3 is TGTGCCAGCAGCCCGGGACAGGGGTATGAACAGTAC. The chain employs TRBV3 and TRBJ2-7, with 10 bases identical to TRBD1. The CDR3 end falls 1 residue outside the read, so it is completed with the germline J gene. Unmatched junction bases numbered 2, after V lost 5 bases and J lost 4 bases. Germline CDR1 reads SNHLY; CDR2 reads FYNGKV (reference sequence). CDR3 size: 13 residues.

This clone is classed as medium-sized. All gene names here are mouse names. Coverage ceases 1 residue before the CDR3 finishes, and the germline J gene fills in the end. This rearrangement joins TRBV26 to TRBJ2-7; D is perhaps TRBD1 or TRBD2 (6 bases each). CDR3 length equals 13 residues. V was trimmed by 4 bases and J by 7 bases, leaving 14 bases between them. CDR1 KGHPV and CDR2 FQNQEV come from the germline V gene (reference sequence). The CDR3 reads CASSPAGAGEQYF. CDR3 bases read: TGTGCCAGCAGTCCCGCGGGGGCGGGGGAACAGTAC.

To note about this clone: Gene names are the mouse ones. The CDR3 is cut off 1 residue early in the read; its end comes from the germline J gene. The chain has TRBV16 and TRBJ2-2; 7 bases are a match to TRBD1. The germline CDR1 and CDR2 sequences are SGHSA and FRNQAP. This CDR3 has 16 residues. V lost 4 bases and J lost 13; bases outside the gene matches: 18. CDR3 bases read: TGTGCAAGCAGCTCGACCGGGACAGCGGCTGCAAACACGCTCTAC. It translates to CASSSTGTAAANTLY. The full CDR3 protein is CASSSTGTAAANTLYF.

By share, this clone counts as hyperexpanded. Gene labels here are mouse ones. The read ends 1 residue shy of where the CDR3 ends; the end is completed using the germline J gene. The rearrangement links TRBV13-1 to TRBJ2-7, with D uncertain. The CDR3 runs 14 residues. V was cut by 1 base and J by 0 bases, with 8 bases left in between. Germline V gene lookup returns CDR1 NSHNY and CDR2 SYGAGN. Here the CDR3 reads CASSDTRSSYEQYF. Incomplete CDR3 DNA: TGTGCCAGCAGTGATACCAGGAGCTCCTATGAACAGTAC.

Notes on this clone: The genes and germline here are from mouse. The read ends 1 residue before the CDR3 terminus; that terminus is restored from the germline J gene. The chain combines TRBV16 with TRBJ2-7; D might be TRBD2 (6 bases). Germline CDR1 SGHSA, CDR2 FRNQAP. The V end was cut by 4 bases, the J end by 6 bases, with 13 bases between. CDR3 length: 13 amino acids. CDR3 protein: CASSSGEALEQYF. The sequenced part of the CDR3 DNA is TGTGCAAGCAGCTCTGGGGAGGCGCTTGAACAGTAC.

This clone was counted a few times. Mouse names are used for the genes. The read halts 1 residue ahead of the CDR3 end, with the missing end drawn from the germline J gene. The J gene is TRBJ1-3, the V gene TRBV3; 8 bases are a match to TRBD1. Germline trimming cut 3 bases from V and 4 bases from J; bases unmatched to any gene: 5. This CDR3 has 15 amino acids. Germline assignment: CDR1 SNHLY and CDR2 FYNGKV (reference sequence). CDR3 region: CASSFQGARGNTLYF. Incomplete CDR3 DNA: TGTGCCAGCAGCTTCCAGGGGGCGCGGGGAAATACGCTCTAT.

With respect to this clone: Gene names are the mouse ones. Read coverage stops 1 residue before the CDR3 terminus; the germline J gene supplies the remainder. J is TRBJ2-3 and V is TRBV13-1, with 8 bases that match TRBD2. The CDR3 contains 16 residues. Germline V gene data show CDR1 as NSHNY and CDR2 as SYGAGN. V was pared by 5 bases and J by 1 base, with 9 bases of the junction left unmatched. The CDR3 is CASRTAGGPGAETLYF. The CDR3 bases that were read are TGTGCCAGCAGGACTGCTGGGGGGCCTGGTGCAGAAACGCTGTAT.

Details on this clone: At one end the junction does not follow the germline gene, possibly because of a read error. Germline and genes: mouse. The read ends 1 residue early relative to the CDR3; the germline J gene fills the gap. The chain recombines TRBV13-2 with TRBJ2-5, with 8 positions matching TRBD1. Per the germline V gene, CDR1 is NNHNN and CDR2 is SYGAGS (reference sequence). This CDR3 comprises 14 residues. The CDR3: CASSDAHRGDTQYF. The CDR3 DNA, read in part, is TGTGCCAGCAGTGATGCCCACAGGGGGGACACCCAGTAC.